The 12 T cell receptor beta chains in this list originate from one sample, sequenced in a study of Graves' ophthalmopathy and Graves' hyperthyroidism. The sequenced template was RNA, covering the TCR beta CDR3 region. Second-round multiplex PCR followed a first-round RT-PCR using HTBI primers. TCRdb reprocessed the multiplex PCR reads via MiXCR and lists one record per CDR3 protein. The sample holds about 740,000 distinct CDR3 sequences, about 44% seen once. Material: peripheral blood. The receptor source for this set is an adult man with Graves' ophthalmopathy.

The chain employs TRBV10-3 and TRBJ1-1; 8 bases are a match to TRBD1. The CDR3 runs 13 residues. V trimming: 10 bases; J trimming: 4 bases; junction bases outside the gene matches: 8. Germline-derived CDR1 and CDR2 are ENHRY and SYGVKD. The CDR3 region has the DNA TGTGCCAGCGGCCGGGACAGGTCCACTGAAGCTTTCTTT. Residues: CASGRDRSTEAFF.

This clonotype was seen at least ten times. The chain carries TRBV15 and TRBJ1-5; 8 positions match TRBD1. This CDR3 comprises 14 residues. The V and J ends lost 5 bases and 4 bases, in that order; junction bases with no gene match: 4. From germline, CDR1 is LNHNV and CDR2 YYDKDF (reference sequence). CDR3 DNA sequence: TGTGCCACCAGCGACAGGGGCCCGAATCAGCCCCAGCATTTT. The encoded protein is CATSDRGPNQPQHF.

The genes are TRBV19 and TRBJ1-2; D call uncertain. Germline lookup yields CDR1 LNHDA and CDR2 SQIVND (reference sequence). This CDR3 has 13 amino acids. The V gene lost 8 bases and the J gene lost 4 bases, with 14 bases spanning the gap. CDR3 in amino acids: CASRSKALYGYTF. The CDR3 DNA sequence: TGTGCCAGTCGGAGCAAGGCCCTCTATGGCTACACCTTC. The variable domain in full, completed from reference TRBV19 and TRBJ1-2, reads DGGITQSPKYLFRKEGQNVTLSCEQNLNHDAMYWYRQDPGQGLRLIYYSQIVNDFQKGDIAEGYSVSREKKESFPLTVTSAQKNPTAFYLCASRSKALYGYTFGSGTRLTVV.

The chain has TRBV7-2 and TRBJ2-7; 7 bases line up with TRBD2. From germline, CDR1 is SGHTA and CDR2 FQGNSA. CDR3 length equals 19 residues. V trimming: 1 base; J trimming: 5 bases; junction bases outside the gene matches: 20. CDR3 in amino acids: CASSLDPLSGRVLMDEQYF. DNA of the CDR3: TGTGCCAGCAGCTTAGACCCCCTGAGTGGGAGGGTTTTAATGGACGAGCAGTACTTC.

This clonotype was observed a handful of times. The rearrangement joins TRBV19 to TRBJ2-5; TRBD2 might be the D (5 bases). Trimming stripped 5 bases from V and 5 bases from J, with 21 bases between. The CDR3 totals 16 residues. Germline CDR1 LNHDA, CDR2 SQIVND (reference sequence). CDR3 DNA: TGTGCCAGTAGTCCCCCCGGCTTGGGAGTAGGTGAGACCCAGTACTTC. Translated, it gives CASSPPGLGVGETQYF.

The chain joins TRBV9 to TRBJ1-2; no reliable D call. Germline V lookup: CDR1 SGDLS, CDR2 YYNGEE. This CDR3 has 14 residues. Trimming cost V 6 bases and J 1 base, with 13 bases left between them. CDR3 DNA: TGTGCCAGCAACGGACTGACCGTTAACTATGGCTACACCTTC. It translates to CASNGLTVNYGYTF. Full variable domain (missing parts from reference TRBV9 and TRBJ1-2): DSGVTQTPKHLITATGQRVTLRCSPRSGDLSVYWYQQSLDQGLQFLIQYYNGEERAKGNILERFSAQQFPDLHSELNLSSLELGDSALYFCASNGLTVNYGYTFGSGTRLTVV.

Only a few counts were recorded for this clonotype. The chain joins TRBV7-9 to TRBJ1-3; no reliable D call. Trimming pared 6 bases from V and 4 bases from J, leaving 7 bases between. The CDR3 is 12 amino acids. CDR1 is SEHNR, CDR2 FQNEAQ, per germline (reference sequence). Here the CDR3 reads CASSYPGNTIYF. The CDR3 region has the DNA TGTGCCAGCAGTTACCCGGGAAACACCATATATTTT.

As for this clonotype: A much larger clone differs from this one at a single base, so this may be a read error. The chain is built from TRBV7-9 and TRBJ1-4, with 8 nucleotides matching TRBD1. This CDR3 comprises 15 residues. The V gene's germline CDR1 is SEHNR and CDR2 FQNEAQ (reference sequence). CDR3 sequence: CAGSLKGDRGGKLFF. CDR3 coding DNA: TGTGCCGGCAGCTTAAAGGGAGACAGGGGAGGAAAACTGTTTTTT. Using reference TRBV7-9 and TRBJ1-4 for the parts outside the CDR3, the full variable domain is DTGVSQNPRHKITKRGQNVTFRCDPISEHNRLYWYRQTLGQGPEFLTYFQNEAQLEKSRLLSDRFSAERPKGSFSTLEIQRTEQGDSAMYLCAGSLKGDRGGKLFFGSGTQLSVL.

The chain employs TRBV5-1 and TRBJ2-7; TRBD1 is a possible D gene (6 bases). Per germline, CDR1 SGHRS and CDR2 YFSETQ. V gave up 4 bases and J gave up 0 bases, with 14 bases separating them. CDR3 length equals 15 residues. The CDR3, as DNA: TGCGCCAGCAGCCGCACAGGGCCGATCTCCTACGAGCAGTACTTC. Translating it yields CASSRTGPISYEQYF. Together with reference TRBV5-1 and TRBJ2-7, the CDR3 gives the full variable domain: KAGVTQTPRYLIKTRGQQVTLSCSPISGHRSVSWYQQTPGQGLQFLFEYFSETQRNKGNFPGRFSGRQFSNSRSEMNVSTLELGDSALYLCASSRTGPISYEQYFGPGTRLTVT.

This sequence joins TRBV7-9 and TRBJ2-7; 8 nucleotides line up with TRBD1. The germline V gene has CDR1 SEHNR and CDR2 FQNEAQ (reference sequence). V gave up 5 bases and J gave up 2 bases; unmatched junction bases: 5. The CDR3 loop spans 14 amino acids. The CDR3 is CASSPARGPYEQYF. CDR3 DNA: TGTGCCAGCAGCCCCGCCAGGGGGCCCTACGAGCAGTACTTC.

This clonotype was detected only a few times. The germline gene is not matched at one end of the junction; a read error may be the cause. CDR3 nucleotides: TGCAGTGCTGGGGCGGGGGGAATGGGGGCCGTTATCTTC. Protein sequence: CSAGAGGMGAVIF. The chain employs TRBV20-1 and TRBJ2-5; TRBD2 aligns across 8 bases. The CDR3 runs to 13 residues. Germline values: CDR1 DFQATT, CDR2 SNEGSKA (reference sequence).

This clonotype was picked up many times. This chain joins TRBV29-1 and TRBJ1-6; TRBD1 aligns across 10 bases. Trimming cost V 6 bases and J 10 bases; bases outside gene matches: 6. The CDR3 is made up of 13 amino acids. From germline, CDR1 is SQVTM and CDR2 ANQGSEA. The DNA for the CDR3 is TGCAGCGTCGAGGACAGGGGGATCTCACCCCTCCACTTT. It codes for CSVEDRGISPLHF.